This passage covers 19 T cell receptor beta chains from one sample sequenced in a study of cytomegalovirus exposure and HLA in healthy donors. Primers: 60 Vbeta forward and 13 Jbeta reverse. Produced via immunoSEQ multiplex PCR; TCRdb's table is partial and in-frame only. The data show 110,000 to 150,000 clones, roughly 77% seen once. Source material: PBMCs. These receptor sequences come from a female donor in good health and CMV-seronegative.

This rearrangement joins TRBV29-1 to TRBJ2-7; 10 bases agree with TRBD2. J was trimmed by 0 bases and V by 4 bases; bases with no gene match: 0. Germline assignment: CDR1 SQVTM and CDR2 ANQGSEA. The CDR3 is made up of 13 amino acids. The CDR3 spells CSVGLAGSYEQYF. For the CDR3, the DNA is TGCAGCGTTGGACTAGCGGGCTCCTACGAGCAGTACTTC.

The V and J genes are TRBV5-1 and TRBJ2-3; D unresolved. V lost 4 bases and J lost 2, with 14 bases in between. The CDR3 runs to 15 residues. Germline CDR1 SGHRS, CDR2 YFSETQ. For the CDR3, the DNA is TGCGCCAGCAGCCTCCGTGGGCCCCCCACAGATACGCAGTATTTT. Protein product: CASSLRGPPTDTQYF.

A word on this clone: The same CDR3 can be traced to other DNA sequences in this sample. The chain is built from TRBV5-1 and TRBJ2-3; 9 positions agree with TRBD2. The CDR3 has 14 amino acids. Germline assignment: CDR1 SGHRS and CDR2 YFSETQ. Trimming removed 4 bases from V and 1 base from J; junction bases left unmatched: 1. CDR3 region: CASSRTSGTDTQYF. CDR3 DNA sequence: TGCGCCAGCAGCCGGACTAGCGGCACAGATACGCAGTATTTT.

The rearrangement joins TRBV5-1 to TRBJ2-1, with 12 bases that match TRBD2. Germline V gives CDR1 SGHRS, CDR2 YFSETQ. With 0 bases clipped from V and 8 bases from J, the junction kept 3 bases outside the gene matches. This CDR3 spans 15 amino acids. The CDR3 reads CASSLGLAGGDEQFF. DNA of the CDR3: TGCGCCAGCAGCTTGGGGCTAGCGGGAGGGGATGAGCAGTTCTTC. The entire variable domain, with the rest obtained from reference TRBV5-1 and TRBJ2-1, is as follows: KAGVTQTPRYLIKTRGQQVTLSCSPISGHRSVSWYQQTPGQGLQFLFEYFSETQRNKGNFPGRFSGRQFSNSRSEMNVSTLELGDSALYLCASSLGLAGGDEQFFGPGTRLTVL.

This rearrangement joins TRBV14 to TRBJ2-7; D perhaps matches TRBD2 (5 bases). Germline V CDR1 and CDR2: SGHDN, FVKESK. With 4 bases removed from V and 4 bases from J, the gap between germline ends came to 23 bases. CDR3 length equals 17 residues. CDR3 DNA sequence: TGTGCCAGCAGCCCGGGAACGGTGTTCGGAACCGCTTACGAGCAGTACTTC. Its protein is CASSPGTVFGTAYEQYF.

V gene TRBV7-2 combines with J gene TRBJ1-2; D is uncertain. The germline V gene encodes CDR1 SGHTA and CDR2 FQGNSA. The CDR3 is 12 amino acids. Trimming left V 5 bases short and J 7 bases short, with 11 bases between. In nucleotides, the CDR3 is TGTGCCAGCAGCCGCCAGGTCTCTGGCTACACCTTC. It specifies CASSRQVSGYTF.

The V and J genes are TRBV27 and TRBJ2-7, with D unresolved. This CDR3 is built from 12 residues. Trimming took 4 bases from V and 4 from J, leaving 8 bases between them. In germline, CDR1 is MNHEY, CDR2 SMNVEV (reference sequence). The CDR3 sequence is CASSYRGYEQYF. CDR3 DNA: TGTGCCAGCAGTTATCGCGGATACGAGCAGTACTTC.

J is TRBJ1-4 and V is TRBV11-3; no definite D call. V was cut by 3 bases and J by 7 bases, with 12 bases left in between. Germline V gene data show CDR1 as SGHNT and CDR2 as YENEEA. The CDR3 totals 14 residues. CDR3 sequence (DNA): TGTGCCAGCAGCTTGGGTGGGAGCGGTGAAAAACTGTTTTTT. Encoded protein: CASSLGGSGEKLFF.

The chain has TRBV29-1 and TRBJ1-4; a possible D gene is TRBD1 (5 bases). The CDR3 runs to 12 residues. Germline V lookup: CDR1 SQVTM, CDR2 ANQGSEA. Trimming removed 5 bases from V and 8 bases from J, with 12 bases in between. CDR3 DNA sequence: TGCAGCGTTTCCCCTCGGGGGGAAAAACTGTTTTTT. It is translated as CSVSPRGEKLFF.

The chain links TRBV6-6 to TRBJ1-1; 8 bases map to TRBD1. The CDR3 runs 15 residues. The germline gives CDR1 MNHNY, CDR2 SVGAGI (reference sequence). V was clipped by 2 bases and J by 5 bases; unmatched bases: 7. CDR3 sequence (DNA): TGTGCCAGCAGTTACCTCGGACAGGGTGGGACTGAAGCTTTCTTT. It encodes CASSYLGQGGTEAFF.

V gene TRBV28 combines with J gene TRBJ1-2; unclear D gene. Germline CDR1 MDHEN, CDR2 SYDVKM. V shed 5 bases and J shed 11 bases, with 18 bases lying between them. The CDR3 has 13 residues. CDR3 sequence: CASSGAGRLGYTF. The CDR3 coding sequence is TGTGCCAGCAGTGGAGCGGGTCGCCTTGGGTACACCTTC.

This clone appeared a few times. This sequence joins TRBV9 and TRBJ2-5; 10 nucleotides line up with TRBD2. With V trimmed by 3 bases and J by 0 bases, 5 bases remained unmatched. Germline V CDR1 and CDR2: SGDLS, YYNGEE. This CDR3 region has 16 residues. The CDR3 loop is CASSARTSGNQETQYF. CDR3 bases: TGTGCCAGCAGCGCTAGGACTAGCGGTAACCAAGAGACCCAGTACTTC.

This clone was recorded once. The CDR3, as DNA: TGCGCCAGCAGTGGACAGGCCTACAATGAGCAGTTCTTC. Translated, it gives CASSGQAYNEQFF. The rearrangement uses TRBV10-1 and TRBJ2-1; TRBD1 is a possible D gene (6 bases). The CDR3 is 13 residues long. Trimming pared 4 bases from V and 2 bases from J, leaving 6 bases between. Per the germline V gene, CDR1 is WNHNN and CDR2 is SYGVQD (reference sequence).

V and J are TRBV6-5 and TRBJ1-2, with D tentatively TRBD1 (6 bases). The CDR3 is 13 residues long. Germline values: CDR1 MNHEY, CDR2 SVGAGI. Trimming took off 6 bases at V and 6 bases at J, with 14 bases between the two ends. The CDR3 here is CASRPQHRDGYTF. DNA for the CDR3: TGTGCCAGCAGGCCCCAACACAGGGATGGCTACACCTTC.

The gene calls are TRBV28 and TRBJ1-2; 8 nucleotides align to TRBD1. CDR1 and CDR2 (germline): MDHEN, SYDVKM. Trimming took 1 base from V and 6 from J; bases not matched to a gene: 10. This CDR3 spans 16 amino acids. The chain's CDR3 is CASSLSLDRGGNGYTF. CDR3 DNA: TGTGCCAGCAGTTTATCCCTCGACAGGGGAGGGAATGGCTACACCTTC.

There are a few counts of this clone. The junction departs from germline at one end; a sequencing error may be responsible. CDR3 DNA sequence: TGTGCTAGCAGCTTAGTTCCGGGGGGGCCGGTAGATACGCAGTATTTT. Encoded protein: CASSLVPGGPVDTQYF. The chain recombines TRBV7-7 with TRBJ2-3; 8 bases are shared with TRBD2. Germline V gene lookup returns CDR1 SSHAT and CDR2 FNYEAQ (reference sequence). The CDR3 length is 16 residues.

The chain uses TRBV7-8 and TRBJ2-4; maybe TRBD1 (6 bases). This CDR3 region has 14 residues. Germline assignment: CDR1 SGHVS and CDR2 FQNEAQ. Trimming took off 3 bases at V and 8 bases at J, with 14 bases between the two ends. The CDR3 loop is CASSFRTEGDIQYF. CDR3 coding DNA: TGTGCCAGCAGCTTTCGGACAGAGGGGGACATTCAGTACTTC.

The V and J genes are TRBV10-2 and TRBJ1-4; 9 bases fit TRBD1. Germline loops: CDR1 WSHSY, CDR2 SAAADI. Trimming at V came to 4 bases and at J to 3 bases, leaving 12 bases not matched to a gene. This CDR3 spans 18 amino acids. CDR3 nucleotides: TGCGCCAGCAGTGCGTTCCTGAGACAGGGGGGCCCTAATGAAAAACTGTTTTTT. Translating it yields CASSAFLRQGGPNEKLFF.

This clone showed up just a few times. A read error may produce the germline difference seen at one junction end. The chain employs TRBV2 and TRBJ2-1; D perhaps matches TRBD1 (5 bases). CDR3 size: 16 residues. CDR1 and CDR2 (germline): SNHLY, FYNNEI. The DNA for the CDR3 is TGTGCCAGCAGAGAAGACAGACGAAGCTCCTACAATGAGCAGTTCTTC. Protein: CASREDRRSSYNEQFF.